Listed below are T cell receptor beta chains from one sample, sequenced in a study of OX40 agonist ivuxolimab in advanced cancers. Using immunoSEQ multiplex PCR, the repertoire was profiled, and TCRdb retains in-frame clones only, with some absent. The sample includes approximately 84,000 clones, 89% of them seen just once. The input for sequencing was CD4+ or CD8+ T cells sorted from blood, taken in a trial of the OX40 agonist ivuxolimab. These receptors were taken from an adult with an advanced solid tumor such as melanoma, head and neck, liver or kidney cancer. Each CDR3 is given with its conserved first and last residue. The order of the fields is V gene, J gene, CDR3 protein.

v_gene: TRBV9; j_gene: TRBJ2-7; CDR3aa: CASSVEIGGLEQYF
v_gene: TRBV2; j_gene: TRBJ1-4; CDR3aa: CASNRRGTGREKLFF
v_gene: TRBV30; j_gene: TRBJ1-6; CDR3aa: CACKGSNSPLHF
v_gene: TRBV19; j_gene: TRBJ2-1; CDR3aa: CASSIGLADVDEQFF
v_gene: TRBV5-1; j_gene: TRBJ1-1; CDR3aa: CASSPRTRGQTEAFF
v_gene: TRBV4-1; j_gene: TRBJ1-3; CDR3aa: CASSLTGLPSGNTIYF
v_gene: TRBV7-9; j_gene: TRBJ2-5; CDR3aa: CASSPGTGETQYF
v_gene: TRBV19; j_gene: TRBJ2-5; CDR3aa: CASRSAGDTQYF
v_gene: TRBV10-3; j_gene: TRBJ1-3; CDR3aa: CAISESNSAGNTIYF
v_gene: TRBV30; j_gene: TRBJ2-3; CDR3aa: CAWSTGISTDTQYF
v_gene: TRBV7-9; j_gene: TRBJ2-7; CDR3aa: CASSRRTGGEQYF
v_gene: TRBV7-9; j_gene: TRBJ2-7; CDR3aa: CASKTSGRDEQYF
v_gene: TRBV5-1; j_gene: TRBJ1-4; CDR3aa: CASSLEGVQEKLFF